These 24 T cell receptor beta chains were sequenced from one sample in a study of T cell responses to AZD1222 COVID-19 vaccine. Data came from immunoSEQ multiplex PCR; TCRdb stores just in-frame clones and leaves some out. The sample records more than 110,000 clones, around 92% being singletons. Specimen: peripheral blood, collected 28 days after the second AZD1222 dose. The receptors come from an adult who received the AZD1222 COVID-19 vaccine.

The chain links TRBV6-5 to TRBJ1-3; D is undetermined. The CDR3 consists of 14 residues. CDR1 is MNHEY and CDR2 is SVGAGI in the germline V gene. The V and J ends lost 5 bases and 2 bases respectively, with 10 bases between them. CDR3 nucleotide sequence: TGTGCCAGCAGTCCTCAGTCTGCTGGAAACACCATATATTTT. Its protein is CASSPQSAGNTIYF.

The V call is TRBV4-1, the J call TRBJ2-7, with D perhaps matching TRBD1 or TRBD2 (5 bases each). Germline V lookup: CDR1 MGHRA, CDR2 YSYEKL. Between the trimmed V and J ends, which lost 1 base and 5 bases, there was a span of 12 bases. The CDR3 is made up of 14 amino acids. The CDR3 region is CASSQGDLRDEQYF. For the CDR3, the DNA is TGCGCCAGCAGCCAAGGGGACCTTCGGGACGAGCAGTACTTC.

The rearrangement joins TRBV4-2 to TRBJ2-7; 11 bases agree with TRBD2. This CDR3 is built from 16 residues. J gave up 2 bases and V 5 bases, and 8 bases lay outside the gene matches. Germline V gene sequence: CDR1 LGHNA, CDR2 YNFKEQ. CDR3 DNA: TGTGCCAGCAGCTCAGACGTACTAGCGGGGGCCTACGAGCAGTACTTC. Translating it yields CASSSDVLAGAYEQYF.

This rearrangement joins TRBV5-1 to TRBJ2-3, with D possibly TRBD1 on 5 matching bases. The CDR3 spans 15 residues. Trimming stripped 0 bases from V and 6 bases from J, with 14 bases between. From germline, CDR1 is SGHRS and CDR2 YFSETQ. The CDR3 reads CASSLGGPQSDTQYF. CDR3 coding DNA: TGCGCCAGCAGCTTGGGGGGCCCCCAGTCGGATACGCAGTATTTT.

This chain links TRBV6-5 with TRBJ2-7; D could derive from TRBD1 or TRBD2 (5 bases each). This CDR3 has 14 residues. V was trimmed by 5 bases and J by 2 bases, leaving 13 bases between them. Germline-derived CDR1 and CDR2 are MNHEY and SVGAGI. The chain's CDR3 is CASSLFRGAYEQYF. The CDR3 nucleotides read TGTGCCAGCAGTCTGTTTCGAGGGGCCTACGAGCAGTACTTC.

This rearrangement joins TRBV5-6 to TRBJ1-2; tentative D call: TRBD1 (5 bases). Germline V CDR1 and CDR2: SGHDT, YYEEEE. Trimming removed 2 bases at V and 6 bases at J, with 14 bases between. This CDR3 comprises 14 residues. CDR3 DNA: TGTGCCAGCAGCTTCTCGACAGTCATACATGGCTACACCTTC. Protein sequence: CASSFSTVIHGYTF.

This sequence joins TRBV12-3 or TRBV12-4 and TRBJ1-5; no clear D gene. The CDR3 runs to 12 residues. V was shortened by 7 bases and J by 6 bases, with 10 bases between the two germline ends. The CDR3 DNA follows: TGTGCCAGCACTCTAGGTGGTCAGCCCCAGCATTTT. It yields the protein CASTLGGQPQHF.

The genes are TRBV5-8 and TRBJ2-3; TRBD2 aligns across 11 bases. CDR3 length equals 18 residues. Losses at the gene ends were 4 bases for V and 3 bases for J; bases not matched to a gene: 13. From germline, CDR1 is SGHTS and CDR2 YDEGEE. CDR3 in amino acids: CASSAGLAAPSWTDTQYF. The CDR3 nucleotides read TGTGCCAGCAGCGCGGGACTAGCGGCCCCCTCGTGGACAGATACGCAGTATTTT.

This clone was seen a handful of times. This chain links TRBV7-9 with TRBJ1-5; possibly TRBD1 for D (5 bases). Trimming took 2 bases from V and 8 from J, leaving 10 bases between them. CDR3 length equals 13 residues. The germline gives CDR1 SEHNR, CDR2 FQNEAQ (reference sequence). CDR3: CASSLSGAKPQHF. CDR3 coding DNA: TGTGCCAGCAGCTTATCCGGGGCGAAGCCCCAGCATTTT.

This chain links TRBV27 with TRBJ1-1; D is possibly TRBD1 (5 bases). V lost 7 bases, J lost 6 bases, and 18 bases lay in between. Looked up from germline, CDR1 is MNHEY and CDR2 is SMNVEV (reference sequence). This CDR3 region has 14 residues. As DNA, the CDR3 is TGTGCCAGCACAACTGGGGGGAAATTGGCTGAAGCTTTCTTT. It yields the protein CASTTGGKLAEAFF.

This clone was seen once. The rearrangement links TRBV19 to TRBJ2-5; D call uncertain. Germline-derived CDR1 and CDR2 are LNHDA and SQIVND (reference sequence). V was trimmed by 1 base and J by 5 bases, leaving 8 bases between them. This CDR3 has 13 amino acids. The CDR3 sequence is CASSIARAETQYF. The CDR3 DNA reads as TGTGCCAGTAGTATAGCCCGGGCGGAGACCCAGTACTTC. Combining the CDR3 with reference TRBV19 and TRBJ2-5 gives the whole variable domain DGGITQSPKYLFRKEGQNVTLSCEQNLNHDAMYWYRQDPGQGLRLIYYSQIVNDFQKGDIAEGYSVSREKKESFPLTVTSAQKNPTAFYLCASSIARAETQYFGPGTRLLVL.

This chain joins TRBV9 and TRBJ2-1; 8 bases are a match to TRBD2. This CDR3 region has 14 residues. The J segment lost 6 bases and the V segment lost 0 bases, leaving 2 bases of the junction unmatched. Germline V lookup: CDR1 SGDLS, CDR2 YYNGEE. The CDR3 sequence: CASSVAGGGNEQFF. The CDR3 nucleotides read TGTGCCAGCAGCGTAGCGGGAGGGGGCAATGAGCAGTTCTTC. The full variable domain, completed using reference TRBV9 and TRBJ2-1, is DSGVTQTPKHLITATGQRVTLRCSPRSGDLSVYWYQQSLDQGLQFLIQYYNGEERAKGNILERFSAQQFPDLHSELNLSSLELGDSALYFCASSVAGGGNEQFFGPGTRLTVL.

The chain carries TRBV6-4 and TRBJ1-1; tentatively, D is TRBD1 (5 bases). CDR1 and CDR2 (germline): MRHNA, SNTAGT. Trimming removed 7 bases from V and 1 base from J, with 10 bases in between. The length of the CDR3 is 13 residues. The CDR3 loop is CASKRDPNTEAFF. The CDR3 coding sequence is TGTGCCAGCAAAAGGGACCCGAACACTGAAGCTTTCTTT.

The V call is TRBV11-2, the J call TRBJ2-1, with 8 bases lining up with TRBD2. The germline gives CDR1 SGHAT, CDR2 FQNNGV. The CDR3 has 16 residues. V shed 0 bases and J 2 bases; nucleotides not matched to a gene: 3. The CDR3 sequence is CASSLEERETYNEQFF. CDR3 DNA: TGTGCCAGCAGCTTAGAGGAGCGGGAGACCTACAATGAGCAGTTCTTC.

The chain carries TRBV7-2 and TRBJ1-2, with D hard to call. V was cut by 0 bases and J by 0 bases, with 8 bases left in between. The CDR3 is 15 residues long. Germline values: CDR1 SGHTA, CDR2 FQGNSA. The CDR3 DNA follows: TGTGCCAGCAGCTTAGCAATTACAGCTAACTATGGCTACACCTTC. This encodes CASSLAITANYGYTF.

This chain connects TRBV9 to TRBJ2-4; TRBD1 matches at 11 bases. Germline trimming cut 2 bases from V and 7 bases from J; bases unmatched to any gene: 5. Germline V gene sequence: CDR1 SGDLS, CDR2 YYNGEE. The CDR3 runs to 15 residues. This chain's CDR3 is CASSVGTGGANIQYF. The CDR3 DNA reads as TGTGCCAGCAGCGTTGGGACAGGGGGGGCGAACATTCAGTACTTC.

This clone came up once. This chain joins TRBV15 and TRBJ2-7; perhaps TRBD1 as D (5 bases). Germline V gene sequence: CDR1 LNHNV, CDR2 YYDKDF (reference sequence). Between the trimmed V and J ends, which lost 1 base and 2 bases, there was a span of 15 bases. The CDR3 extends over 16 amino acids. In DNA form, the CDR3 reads TGTGCCACCAGCAGAGTAAGTTGGGGCAGGGCCTACGAGCAGTACTTC. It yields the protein CATSRVSWGRAYEQYF. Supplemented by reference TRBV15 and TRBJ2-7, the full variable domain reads DAMVIQNPRYQVTQFGKPVTLSCSQTLNHNVMYWYQQKSSQAPKLLFHYYDKDFNNEADTPDNFQSRRPNTSFCFLDIRSPGLGDTAMYLCATSRVSWGRAYEQYFGPGTRLTVT.

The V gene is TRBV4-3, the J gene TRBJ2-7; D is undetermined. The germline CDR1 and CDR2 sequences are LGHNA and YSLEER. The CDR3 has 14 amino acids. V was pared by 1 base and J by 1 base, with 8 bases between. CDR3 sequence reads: CASSQVTESYEQYF. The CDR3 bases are TGCGCCAGCAGCCAAGTTACCGAATCCTACGAGCAGTACTTC.

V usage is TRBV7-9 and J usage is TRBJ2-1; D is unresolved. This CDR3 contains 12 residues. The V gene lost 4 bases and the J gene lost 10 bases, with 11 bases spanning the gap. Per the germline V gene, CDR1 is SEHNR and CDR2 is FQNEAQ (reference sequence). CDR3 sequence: CASSSTLDEQFF. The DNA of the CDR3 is TGTGCCAGCAGCTCTACCCTGGACGAGCAGTTCTTC.

CDR3 sequence: CASSPDRGMKTDTQYF. For the CDR3, the DNA is TGTGCCAGCAGCCCGGACAGGGGGATGAAAACAGATACGCAGTATTTT. The genes are TRBV5-4 and TRBJ2-3; 10 nucleotides align to TRBD1. The CDR3 totals 16 residues. The germline gives CDR1 SGHNT, CDR2 YYREEE (reference sequence). J lost 3 bases, V lost 4 bases, and 8 bases had no gene match. Combining the CDR3 with reference TRBV5-4 and TRBJ2-3 gives the whole variable domain ETGVTQSPTHLIKTRGQQVTLRCSSQSGHNTVSWYQQALGQGPQFIFQYYREEENGRGNFPPRFSGLQFPNYSSELNVNALELDDSALYLCASSPDRGMKTDTQYFGPGTRLTVL.

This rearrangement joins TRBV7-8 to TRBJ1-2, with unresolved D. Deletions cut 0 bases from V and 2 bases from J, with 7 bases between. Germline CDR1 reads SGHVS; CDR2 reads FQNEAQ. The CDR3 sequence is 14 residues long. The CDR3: CASSLAADNYGYTF. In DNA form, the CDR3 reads TGTGCCAGCAGCTTAGCGGCAGACAACTATGGCTACACCTTC.

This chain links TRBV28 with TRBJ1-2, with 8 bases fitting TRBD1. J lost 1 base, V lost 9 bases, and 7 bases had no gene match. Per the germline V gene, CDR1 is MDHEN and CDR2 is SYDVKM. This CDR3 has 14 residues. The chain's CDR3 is CASRDRGFNYGYTF. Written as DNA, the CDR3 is TGTGCCAGTCGAGACAGGGGCTTTAACTATGGCTACACCTTC.

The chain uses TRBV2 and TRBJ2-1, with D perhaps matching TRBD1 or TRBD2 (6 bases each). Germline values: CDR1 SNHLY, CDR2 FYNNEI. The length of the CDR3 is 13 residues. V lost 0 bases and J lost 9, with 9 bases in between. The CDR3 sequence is CASSEAWGAEQFF. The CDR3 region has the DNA TGTGCCAGCAGTGAAGCGTGGGGGGCTGAGCAGTTCTTC. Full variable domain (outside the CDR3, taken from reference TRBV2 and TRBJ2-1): EPEVTQTPSHQVTQMGQEVILRCVPISNHLYFYWYRQILGQKVEFLVSFYNNEISEKSEIFDDQFSVERPDGSNFTLKIRSTKLEDSAMYFCASSEAWGAEQFFGPGTRLTVL.

The CDR3 DNA sequence: TGTGCCAGCAGTCCCGCGACAGGCTCCTATAATTCACCCCTCCACTTT. Translation gives CASSPATGSYNSPLHF. The chain employs TRBV28 and TRBJ1-6, with TRBD1 as a possible D gene (6 bases). Germline values: CDR1 MDHEN, CDR2 SYDVKM. The V end lost 5 bases, the J end lost 0 bases, and 11 bases lay between the germline ends. This CDR3 is built from 16 residues.